The sequence of this T cell receptor beta chain was determined in a study of cytomegalovirus exposure and HLA in healthy donors. Study background: Tens of millions of unique TCRs from HLA-typed donors were held in an early data release. Among the approximately 400 genotyped donors, 81% were placed in the Caucasian-associated ancestry cluster. Broader study findings: DRB1 showed the most TCR associations and HLA-C the fewest in a later analysis, as rates varied by HLA locus.

In the PCR, 60 Vbeta and 13 Jbeta primers were used. Profiled with immunoSEQ multiplex PCR; TCRdb holds only in-frame clones, not every one. The data show roughly 100,000 clones, around 80% seen once. Of note for this clone: What it binds is unknown.

V lost 0 bases and J 0 bases, leaving 9 bases between the germline ends. The CDR3 has 17 amino acids. Germline V gene lookup returns CDR1 LGHNA and CDR2 YSLEER. The receptor's source is a man younger than 35 in good health and CMV-seronegative. The material sequenced was PBMCs. The genes are TRBV4-3 and TRBJ2-6; D is perhaps TRBD2 (5 bases). The CDR3 coding sequence is TGCGCCAGCAGCCAAGATCTCGGAGGCTCTGGGGCCAACGTCCTGACTTTC. Amino acids: CASSQDLGGSGANVLTF.